The 2 T cell receptor beta chains presented below share a single source sample, sequenced in a study of cytomegalovirus exposure and HLA in healthy donors. Using immunoSEQ multiplex PCR, the repertoire was profiled, and TCRdb retains in-frame clones only, with some absent. The sample lists around 400,000 clones, roughly 88% occurring once. The sequencing sample was made of PBMCs. These receptors were taken from a woman aged 18-29 years in good health and CMV-seronegative.

The genes are TRBV6-5 and TRBJ2-7, with D possibly being TRBD1 (5 bases). V was trimmed by 5 bases and J by 5 bases, leaving 16 bases between them. The CDR3 extends over 14 amino acids. Germline V gives CDR1 MNHEY, CDR2 SVGAGI. CDR3 nucleotide sequence: TGTGCCAGCAGTCGTACCAGGGCTCGGGACGAGCAGTACTTC. This codes for CASSRTRARDEQYF.

The V call is TRBV27, the J call TRBJ2-3, with D unclear. Trimming cost V 7 bases and J 0 bases, with 14 bases left between them. This CDR3 spans 15 amino acids. The germline gives CDR1 MNHEY, CDR2 SMNVEV (reference sequence). The CDR3 loop is CASTTGDLSTDTQYF. The CDR3 DNA follows: TGTGCCAGCACGACTGGCGATCTGAGCACAGATACGCAGTATTTT.